These 21 T cell receptor beta chains originate from one sample sequenced in a study of blood T cells in healthy people across ages. Through a sample-barcoded 5' primer and a J-beta primer mix, a second PCR was run for roughly 6 to 11 cycles. TCRdb passed the 5' RACE reads through MiXCR, listing each CDR3 protein once. The table lists about a million distinct CDR3 sequences, 30% to 40% of them singletons. The sample comprised blood. Source of these receptors: a man aged 18 to 29 in good health.

The chain recombines TRBV7-9 with TRBJ2-1; TRBD1 matches at 12 bases. The germline V gene encodes CDR1 SEHNR and CDR2 FQNEAQ (reference sequence). The CDR3 runs to 17 residues. V shed 3 bases, J shed 5 bases, and the junction held 8 bases outside the gene matches. CDR3 sequence (DNA): TGTGCCAGCAGCTTGGGGGGGACAGGGGGCATCGACAATGAGCAGTTCTTC. As protein: CASSLGGTGGIDNEQFF.

This clonotype was counted only a few times. This rearrangement joins TRBV5-1 to TRBJ2-3, with 10 bases that match TRBD2. V lost 3 bases to trimming and J lost 6 bases; unmatched junction nucleotides: 10. The CDR3 extends over 16 amino acids. Germline CDR1 SGHRS, CDR2 YFSETQ. CDR3 nucleotide sequence: TGCGCCAGCAGCTACAAAAGCGGGGGGGCATTGGATACGCAGTATTTT. Translation: CASSYKSGGALDTQYF. Variable domain in full (rest from reference TRBV5-1 and TRBJ2-3): KAGVTQTPRYLIKTRGQQVTLSCSPISGHRSVSWYQQTPGQGLQFLFEYFSETQRNKGNFPGRFSGRQFSNSRSEMNVSTLELGDSALYLCASSYKSGGALDTQYFGPGTRLTVL.

The chain is built from TRBV12-3 or TRBV12-4 and TRBJ2-1; 7 nucleotides agree with TRBD1. V shed 2 bases, J shed 11 bases, and the junction held 6 bases outside the gene matches. The length of the CDR3 is 13 residues. The CDR3 DNA follows: TGTGCCAGCAGTTTAAATGAACAGGGGAAGCAGTTCTTC. Translated, it gives CASSLNEQGKQFF.

CDR3 DNA: TGTGCCACCAGACAACTTGACAGGGAAAAACTGTTTTTT. The encoded protein is CATRQLDREKLFF. This chain connects TRBV15 to TRBJ1-4; D perhaps matches TRBD1 (6 bases). V gave up 6 bases and J gave up 8 bases, with 13 bases separating them. The germline gives CDR1 LNHNV, CDR2 YYDKDF (reference sequence). This CDR3 contains 13 residues.

V is TRBV29-1 and J is TRBJ2-4, with 7 nucleotides matching TRBD2. The closer fit of TRBJ2-7 to the DNA end suggests the J call may be wrong. Germline V CDR1 and CDR2: SQVTM, ANQGSEA. CDR3 length equals 11 residues. CDR3: CSRRRGDEQYF. Here the CDR3 DNA reads TGCAGCCGCCGCCGGGGGGACGAGCAGTACTTC.

This clonotype was seen only a few times. The J gene is TRBJ2-1, the V gene TRBV5-1, with TRBD2 identical over 13 bases. Germline CDR1 is SGHRS and CDR2 is YFSETQ. There are 16 residues in the CDR3. V lost 4 bases to trimming and J lost 3 bases; unmatched junction nucleotides: 4. The CDR3 region has the DNA TGCGCCAGCAGCCCGACTAGCGGGGGGATCTACAATGAGCAGTTCTTC. This encodes CASSPTSGGIYNEQFF. Together with reference TRBV5-1 and TRBJ2-1, the CDR3 gives the full variable domain: KAGVTQTPRYLIKTRGQQVTLSCSPISGHRSVSWYQQTPGQGLQFLFEYFSETQRNKGNFPGRFSGRQFSNSRSEMNVSTLELGDSALYLCASSPTSGGIYNEQFFGPGTRLTVL.

This clonotype has ten or more counts. The V gene is TRBV4-3, the J gene TRBJ2-3, with TRBD2 as a possible D gene (6 bases). Germline V gives CDR1 LGHNA, CDR2 YSLEER. V lost 0 bases, J lost 0 bases, and 10 bases lay in between. The CDR3 spans 16 residues. CDR3 loop: CASSQDGGSSTDTQYF. The CDR3 coding sequence is TGCGCCAGCAGCCAAGATGGGGGGTCAAGCACAGATACGCAGTATTTT.

The rearrangement joins TRBV7-9 to TRBJ1-4; D ambiguous. The CDR3 loop spans 15 amino acids. V lost 5 bases to trimming and J lost 6 bases, with 16 bases between them. The germline V gene encodes CDR1 SEHNR and CDR2 FQNEAQ (reference sequence). The DNA for the CDR3 is TGTGCCAGCAGCCCGGCACGGGAGCGGTATGAAAAACTGTTTTTT. Residues: CASSPARERYEKLFF.

This clonotype came up a few times. This may stem from a read error, because a much larger clone lies one nucleotide away. The chain recombines TRBV28 with TRBJ1-1; D is uncertain. This CDR3 contains 11 residues. Germline CDR1 MDHEN, CDR2 SYDVKM. V shed 5 bases and J shed 1 base, with 2 bases lying between them. CDR3 DNA: TGTGCCAGCAGTGAGAACACTGAAGCTTTCTTT. Residues: CASSENTEAFF. Full variable domain (outside the CDR3, taken from reference TRBV28 and TRBJ1-1): DVKVTQSSRYLVKRTGEKVFLECVQDMDHENMFWYRQDPGLGLRLIYFSYDVKMKEKGDIPEGYSVSREKKERFSLILESASTNQTSMYLCASSENTEAFFGQGTRLTVV.

V is TRBV20-1 and J is TRBJ2-5; TRBD1 matches at 8 bases. Germline loops: CDR1 DFQATT, CDR2 SNEGSKA (reference sequence). The CDR3 loop spans 13 amino acids. Trimming at V came to 4 bases and at J to 5 bases, leaving 6 bases not matched to a gene. In nucleotides, the CDR3 is TGCAGTGCTACCCGGACAGGGAGGGAGACCCAGTACTTC. Translating gives CSATRTGRETQYF.

The chain has TRBV14 and TRBJ1-6; D is unclear. V lost 3 bases and J lost 6, with 15 bases in between. CDR3 length: 16 amino acids. Germline-derived CDR1 and CDR2 are SGHDN and FVKESK. CDR3 coding DNA: TGTGCCAGCAGCCAGGCGCCCGGACCTGTTAATTCACCCCTCCACTTT. This translates into CASSQAPGPVNSPLHF.

This clonotype was observed a few times. V gene TRBV12-5 combines with J gene TRBJ1-1; no clear D. V lost 1 base and J 0 bases, leaving 12 bases between the germline ends. This CDR3 has 16 amino acids. The germline gives CDR1 LGHNT, CDR2 FRNRAP. CDR3 DNA sequence: TGTGCTAGTGGTTTGGGTGACACCCTAATGAACACTGAAGCTTTCTTT. Encoded protein: CASGLGDTLMNTEAFF. The whole variable domain, filled in from reference TRBV12-5 and TRBJ1-1, reads DARVTQTPRHKVTEMGQEVTMRCQPILGHNTVFWYRQTMMQGLELLAYFRNRAPLDDSGMPKDRFSAEMPDATLATLKIQPSEPRDSAVYFCASGLGDTLMNTEAFFGQGTRLTVV.

This chain joins TRBV6-1 and TRBJ2-1; 9 bases agree with TRBD1. Losses at the gene ends were 5 bases for V and 4 bases for J; bases not matched to a gene: 9. The CDR3 runs 16 residues. Germline V CDR1 and CDR2: MNHNS, SASEGT. As DNA, the CDR3 is TGTGCCAGCAGTCCCTCGGGACAGGGCCGTTACAATGAGCAGTTCTTC. This translates into CASSPSGQGRYNEQFF.

This clonotype was detected once. This chain links TRBV6-2 or TRBV6-3 with TRBJ2-3; D may be TRBD2 (6 bases). V lost 6 bases and J 10 bases, leaving 14 bases between the germline ends. This CDR3 comprises 12 residues. The germline CDR1 and CDR2 sequences are MNHEY and SVGEGT. CDR3 bases: TGTGCCAGCAGGGGACTGGGGGATGCGCAGTATTTT. Its translation: CASRGLGDAQYF.

This chain uses TRBV20-1 with TRBJ1-5; 7 bases fit TRBD1. Germline V gene lookup returns CDR1 DFQATT and CDR2 SNEGSKA (reference sequence). The junction had 8 bases not matched to a gene; V was cut back by 6 bases and J by 6 bases. CDR3 length: 13 amino acids. The DNA for the CDR3 is TGCAGTGCCAGGGGGGGGGAACGTCAGCCCCAGCATTTT. Residues: CSARGGERQPQHF.

Concerning this clonotype: The junction departs from germline at one end; a sequencing error may be responsible. The CDR3 sequence: CSALQGNGCTF. CDR3 nucleotides: TGCAGTGCATTACAGGGAAATGGCTGCACCTTC. The chain joins TRBV20-1 to TRBJ1-2; perhaps TRBD1 as D (6 bases). Germline assignment: CDR1 DFQATT and CDR2 SNEGSKA (reference sequence). The CDR3 consists of 11 residues.

The V gene is TRBV5-1, the J gene TRBJ1-6, with a tentative D call TRBD1 (5 bases). The CDR3 spans 15 residues. Trimming left V 2 bases short and J 5 bases short, with 11 bases between. Germline V gives CDR1 SGHRS, CDR2 YFSETQ. The CDR3 DNA reads TGCGCCAGCAGCTTTGAGCAGACAGATAATTCACCCCTCCACTTT. Its protein is CASSFEQTDNSPLHF.

The gene calls are TRBV6-2 or TRBV6-3 and TRBJ2-1; 9 bases are shared with TRBD2. Trimming removed 5 bases from V and 4 bases from J; junction bases left unmatched: 6. The CDR3 has 15 amino acids. Germline CDR1 reads MNHEY; CDR2 reads SVGEGT. The CDR3 loop reads CASSRAGGRYNEQFF. The CDR3, as DNA: TGTGCCAGCAGTCGGGCGGGGGGGCGGTACAATGAGCAGTTCTTC.

The chain links TRBV15 to TRBJ2-2, with D unresolved. Germline lookup yields CDR1 LNHNV and CDR2 YYDKDF (reference sequence). CDR3 length: 18 residues. Trimming took off 1 base at V and 1 base at J, with 16 bases between the two ends. Written as DNA, the CDR3 is TGTGCCACCAGCAGAGGACGGGCGATTTCGAAGAACACCGGGGAGCTGTTTTTT. It translates to CATSRGRAISKNTGELFF.

The chain combines TRBV4-2 with TRBJ1-4; TRBD1 matches at 10 bases. V was pared by 5 bases and J by 8 bases, with 14 bases of the junction left unmatched. The CDR3 runs 17 residues. Germline assignment: CDR1 LGHNA and CDR2 YNFKEQ. CDR3: CASSDSGTGVRGEKLFF. CDR3 bases: TGTGCCAGCAGCGATTCGGGGACAGGGGTTCGTGGCGAAAAACTGTTTTTT.

This chain joins TRBV5-1 and TRBJ2-1; D is perhaps TRBD1 (6 bases). Trimming stripped 0 bases from V and 8 bases from J, with 21 bases between. CDR1 and CDR2 (germline): SGHRS, YFSETQ. CDR3 length equals 17 residues. As DNA, the CDR3 is TGCGCCAGCAGCTTGGGGTCAGGGACACCTAGGGGCTATGAGCAGTTCTTC. Protein sequence: CASSLGSGTPRGYEQFF. The full variable domain, rest sourced from reference TRBV5-1 and TRBJ2-1, is KAGVTQTPRYLIKTRGQQVTLSCSPISGHRSVSWYQQTPGQGLQFLFEYFSETQRNKGNFPGRFSGRQFSNSRSEMNVSTLELGDSALYLCASSLGSGTPRGYEQFFGPGTRLTVL.